These 31 T cell receptor beta chains came from one sample sequenced in a study of blood T cell repertoires in COVID-19. Method: immunoSEQ multiplex PCR; TCRdb's copy keeps in-frame clones and lacks some. Here the sample spans approximately 290,000 clones, roughly 90% being singletons. The sample comprised peripheral blood. Receptor source: a woman aged 25 to 39 with COVID-19, enrolled during active disease.

This chain joins TRBV3-1 (or the pseudogene TRBV3-2) and TRBJ2-3, with 12 bases fitting TRBD2. The germline CDR1 and CDR2 sequences are LGHDT and YNNKEL (reference sequence). This CDR3 comprises 15 residues. V shed 3 bases and J 3 bases; nucleotides not matched to a gene: 1. The CDR3 region has the DNA TGTGCCAGCAGCCATGGACTAGCGGGAACAGATACGCAGTATTTT. Protein: CASSHGLAGTDTQYF.

J is TRBJ1-2 and V is TRBV30, with 7 bases that match TRBD1. Germline V gene lookup returns CDR1 GTSNPN and CDR2 SVGIG (reference sequence). CDR3 length equals 15 residues. V shed 8 bases, J shed 6 bases, and the junction held 18 bases outside the gene matches. CDR3 in DNA: TGTGCCCTGACCCCCGACGCGGGACAGCGGCATGGCTACACCTTC. This sequence encodes CALTPDAGQRHGYTF.

This chain links TRBV5-6 with TRBJ1-2; 7 bases map to TRBD1. This CDR3 contains 14 residues. CDR1 is SGHDT and CDR2 is YYEEEE in the germline V gene. The J segment lost 6 bases and the V segment lost 2 bases, leaving 7 bases of the junction unmatched. In DNA, the CDR3 is TGTGCCAGCAGCTTTTCAGAGGGGGCTGATGGCTACACCTTC. Translation gives CASSFSEGADGYTF.

The rearrangement joins TRBV15 to TRBJ2-1; 8 bases are a match to TRBD1. V shed 0 bases and J 8 bases; nucleotides not matched to a gene: 6. Germline V gives CDR1 LNHNV, CDR2 YYDKDF (reference sequence). The CDR3 has 15 amino acids. The CDR3 loop is CATSRDTGGGDEQFF. The CDR3 DNA sequence: TGTGCCACCAGCAGAGATACAGGGGGAGGCGATGAGCAGTTCTTC. Full variable domain (rest looked up from reference TRBV15 and TRBJ2-1): DAMVIQNPRYQVTQFGKPVTLSCSQTLNHNVMYWYQQKSSQAPKLLFHYYDKDFNNEADTPDNFQSRRPNTSFCFLDIRSPGLGDTAMYLCATSRDTGGGDEQFFGPGTRLTVL.

The genes are TRBV28 and TRBJ1-1; no firm D call. Deletions cut 4 bases from V and 3 bases from J, with 9 bases between. The CDR3 is 13 residues long. The V gene's germline CDR1 is MDHEN and CDR2 SYDVKM. The CDR3: CASSSPGYTEAFF. In DNA form, the CDR3 reads TGTGCCAGCAGTTCCCCCGGGTACACTGAAGCTTTCTTT.

This chain connects TRBV19 to TRBJ1-3; TRBD1 matches at 7 bases. The CDR3 is made up of 14 amino acids. In germline, CDR1 is LNHDA, CDR2 SQIVND (reference sequence). Trimming took 6 bases from V and 1 from J; bases not matched to a gene: 3. CDR3 bases: TGTGCCAGTAGCGAGACAGGGTCTGGAAACACCATATATTTT. Encoded protein: CASSETGSGNTIYF.

A note on this clone: An end of the junction differs from the germline gene, which may be a read error. The genes are TRBV5-6 and TRBJ1-1; TRBD1 aligns across 7 bases. The CDR3 extends over 14 amino acids. Per germline, CDR1 SGHDT and CDR2 YYEEEE. CDR3 sequence reads: CATSGDRLYTEAFF. CDR3 sequence (DNA): TGTGCCACCAGCGGGGACAGATTATACACTGAAGCTTTCTTT.

V and J are TRBV12-3 or TRBV12-4 and TRBJ1-1; no clear D gene. V gave up 5 bases and J gave up 1 base, with 8 bases separating them. The CDR3 contains 13 residues. This CDR3 reads CASSGPGNTEAFF. The CDR3 DNA is TGTGCCAGCAGTGGTCCAGGGAACACTGAAGCTTTCTTT.

The chain has TRBV5-1 and TRBJ2-1, with 14 bases that match TRBD2. The CDR3 loop spans 15 amino acids. The germline V gene encodes CDR1 SGHRS and CDR2 YFSETQ. Trimming removed 4 bases from V and 8 bases from J; junction bases left unmatched: 5. This chain's CDR3 is CASSAGLAGGDEQFF. CDR3 DNA sequence: TGCGCCAGCAGCGCAGGACTAGCGGGAGGAGATGAGCAGTTCTTC.

The table lists this clone with a few counts. The chain carries TRBV5-6 and TRBJ2-7, with TRBD2 identical over 7 bases. Looked up from germline, CDR1 is SGHDT and CDR2 is YYEEEE. V lost 4 bases, J lost 1 base, and 2 bases stayed unmatched. The CDR3 length is 13 residues. The CDR3 sequence: CASSGEGSYEQYF. The CDR3 coding sequence is TGTGCCAGCAGCGGGGAGGGTTCCTACGAGCAGTACTTC.

The chain links TRBV11-2 to TRBJ2-7; TRBD2 matches at 10 bases. CDR1 and CDR2 from the germline V gene are SGHAT and FQNNGV. Unmatched junction bases numbered 10, after V lost 6 bases and J lost 5 bases. The CDR3 is 15 amino acids. In nucleotides, the CDR3 is TGTGCCAGCAGGAAAGGGGCTAGCGGGAGCCACGAGCAGTACTTC. It translates to CASRKGASGSHEQYF.

V and J are TRBV11-2 and TRBJ2-6; D is possibly TRBD1 (5 bases). There are 18 residues in the CDR3. Germline V gene lookup returns CDR1 SGHAT and CDR2 FQNNGV. Trimming stripped 2 bases from V and 0 bases from J, with 14 bases between. The CDR3: CASSLIPQGLSGANVLTF. The CDR3 DNA reads as TGTGCCAGCAGCTTAATCCCGCAGGGTCTCTCTGGGGCCAACGTCCTGACTTTC.

This sequence joins TRBV7-9 and TRBJ2-2; no reliable D call. Between the trimmed V and J ends, which lost 5 bases and 2 bases, there was a span of 3 bases. CDR1 and CDR2 from the germline V gene are SEHNR and FQNEAQ (reference sequence). CDR3 length: 12 residues. The CDR3 nucleotides are TGTGCCAGCAGCCCAAACACCGGGGAGCTGTTTTTT. Its protein product is CASSPNTGELFF.

V gene TRBV28 combines with J gene TRBJ1-5; 7 bases map to TRBD1. The length of the CDR3 is 14 residues. The germline gives CDR1 MDHEN, CDR2 SYDVKM. J gave up 5 bases and V 5 bases, and 6 bases lay outside the gene matches. The CDR3 coding sequence is TGTGCCAGCAGTATAAGGACAGGCTATCAGCCCCAGCATTTT. Translating gives CASSIRTGYQPQHF.

In this sample, this clone turned up once. The chain employs TRBV18 and TRBJ2-2, with D tentatively TRBD1 (5 bases). With 2 bases removed from V and 1 base from J, the gap between germline ends came to 14 bases. Germline lookup yields CDR1 KGHSH and CDR2 LQKENI. The CDR3 is 17 residues long. This chain's CDR3 is CASSPSVQGRNTGELFF. The DNA of the CDR3 is TGTGCCAGCTCACCATCTGTCCAGGGTCGGAACACCGGGGAGCTGTTTTTT.

The chain uses TRBV19 and TRBJ2-7, with 9 bases identical to TRBD1. The CDR3 totals 15 residues. The V segment lost 4 bases and the J segment 1 base; nucleotides outside the gene matches: 5. Germline loops: CDR1 LNHDA, CDR2 SQIVND (reference sequence). The CDR3 coding sequence is TGTGCCAGTAGTACCGGACAGGGGTTATCCTACGAGCAGTACTTC. Amino acid sequence: CASSTGQGLSYEQYF.

The chain is built from TRBV20-1 and TRBJ1-4, with D hard to call. V lost 1 base, J lost 8 bases, and 5 bases lay in between. This CDR3 comprises 11 residues. Germline assignment: CDR1 DFQATT and CDR2 SNEGSKA (reference sequence). For the CDR3, the DNA is TGCAGTGCTAGAGTGGGCGAAAAACTGTTTTTT. Translation gives CSARVGEKLFF.

The J gene is TRBJ1-6, the V gene TRBV24-1, with D perhaps matching TRBD1 (5 bases). The CDR3 length is 15 residues. Germline loops: CDR1 KGHDR, CDR2 SFDVKD. V lost 9 bases and J lost 4, with 15 bases in between. Here the CDR3 reads CATHWSGAYNSPLHF. The DNA of the CDR3 is TGTGCCACCCATTGGAGCGGGGCATATAATTCACCCCTCCACTTT.

For this clone: The sample has other DNA sequences that encode this CDR3 too. The chain links TRBV5-1 to TRBJ2-7; no reliable D call. The CDR3 totals 13 residues. Trimming left V 0 bases short and J 3 bases short, with 7 bases between. Germline V gene sequence: CDR1 SGHRS, CDR2 YFSETQ. The CDR3, as DNA: TGCGCCAGCAGCTTGGGTGGCGGCTACGAGCAGTACTTC. It codes for CASSLGGGYEQYF.

The chain employs TRBV20-1 and TRBJ1-2; D possibly corresponds to TRBD1 (5 bases). Trimming removed 5 bases at V and 5 bases at J, with 9 bases between. The CDR3 has 11 residues. From germline, CDR1 is DFQATT and CDR2 SNEGSKA (reference sequence). CDR3 sequence (DNA): TGCAGTGCTGCAGGGACTTATGGCTACACCTTC. This gives the protein CSAAGTYGYTF.

The J gene is TRBJ2-7, the V gene TRBV11-2, with D hard to call. Trimming took off 6 bases at V and 1 base at J, with 10 bases between the two ends. This CDR3 is 13 amino acids long. The germline gives CDR1 SGHAT, CDR2 FQNNGV. The CDR3 nucleotides are TGTGCCAGCAGACCAGACATTTCCTACGAGCAGTACTTC. This sequence encodes CASRPDISYEQYF.

V is TRBV24-1 and J is TRBJ2-5; D may be TRBD1 (5 bases). This CDR3 is built from 14 residues. V was shortened by 3 bases and J by 1 base, with 8 bases between the two germline ends. Germline V gene sequence: CDR1 KGHDR, CDR2 SFDVKD. The CDR3 reads CATSDGRVQETQYF. The CDR3 DNA is TGTGCCACCAGTGATGGCAGGGTCCAAGAGACCCAGTACTTC.

V and J are TRBV19 and TRBJ2-7, with 9 positions matching TRBD1. CDR1 is LNHDA, CDR2 SQIVND, per germline (reference sequence). J gave up 3 bases and V 6 bases, and 6 bases lay outside the gene matches. The CDR3 totals 14 residues. CDR3 loop: CASRPTGGGYEQYF. CDR3 DNA: TGTGCCAGTAGACCCACAGGGGGCGGCTACGAGCAGTACTTC. Variable domain in full (rest from reference TRBV19 and TRBJ2-7): DGGITQSPKYLFRKEGQNVTLSCEQNLNHDAMYWYRQDPGQGLRLIYYSQIVNDFQKGDIAEGYSVSREKKESFPLTVTSAQKNPTAFYLCASRPTGGGYEQYFGPGTRLTVT.

This chain joins TRBV7-2 and TRBJ2-7, with D possibly being TRBD1 (6 bases). Germline loops: CDR1 SGHTA, CDR2 FQGNSA. V lost 6 bases, J lost 3 bases, and 18 bases lay in between. The CDR3 consists of 15 residues. CDR3: CASSLGHTPNYEQYF. The DNA of the CDR3 is TGTGCCAGCAGTTTGGGACATACTCCGAACTACGAGCAGTACTTC.

The chain couples TRBV19 to TRBJ2-7; 8 bases fit TRBD1. The CDR3 is 13 residues long. After removal of 3 bases from V and 6 bases from J, the junction contained 4 bases not matched to a gene. Germline V gene data show CDR1 as LNHDA and CDR2 as SQIVND (reference sequence). Written as DNA, the CDR3 is TGTGCCAGTAGTATGGGCAGGGGGCTCGAGCAGTACTTC. Its translation is CASSMGRGLEQYF.

This CDR3 is CAIRFQGNTEAFF. For the CDR3, the DNA is TGTGCCATCAGATTCCAGGGGAACACTGAAGCTTTCTTT. The J gene is TRBJ1-1, the V gene TRBV10-3; a weak D match, TRBD1 (5 bases). V was clipped by 6 bases and J by 1 base, with 9 bases between them. Germline CDR1 and CDR2: ENHRY and SYGVKD. CDR3 length: 13 residues.

The V and J genes are TRBV29-1 and TRBJ2-2, with TRBD1 matching over 9 bases. After removal of 5 bases from V and 7 bases from J, the junction contained 5 bases not matched to a gene. There are 13 residues in the CDR3. Germline V gene sequence: CDR1 SQVTM, CDR2 ANQGSEA. The CDR3 region is CSVPDRGSGELFF. The DNA of the CDR3 is TGCAGCGTTCCGGACAGGGGTAGCGGGGAGCTGTTTTTT.

A single count supports this clone. The chain joins TRBV6-1 to TRBJ1-1, with 8 bases fitting TRBD1. After removal of 0 bases from V and 9 bases from J, the junction contained 3 bases not matched to a gene. The CDR3 is made up of 13 amino acids. The germline CDR1 and CDR2 sequences are MNHNS and SASEGT. The CDR3 DNA is TGTGCCAGCAGTGAAGCCCGGACAGGGAAAGCTTTCTTT. This sequence encodes CASSEARTGKAFF.

V is TRBV10-2 and J is TRBJ2-7; TRBD2 agrees at 14 bases. The CDR3 contains 15 residues. Looked up from germline, CDR1 is WSHSY and CDR2 is SAAADI. V shed 9 bases and J 1 base; nucleotides not matched to a gene: 5. The CDR3 coding sequence is TGCGCCAGTGGACTAGCGGGAGGCAAATCCTACGAGCAGTACTTC. Its translation: CASGLAGGKSYEQYF.

Comment on this clone: Other DNA sequences in the sample encode the same CDR3. The chain uses TRBV2 and TRBJ1-4, with D unclear. The V end lost 2 bases, the J end lost 8 bases, and 3 bases lay between the germline ends. CDR3 length: 11 amino acids. Germline lookup yields CDR1 SNHLY and CDR2 FYNNEI. The CDR3 bases are TGTGCCAGCAGTGAACGGGAAAAACTGTTTTTT. It yields the protein CASSEREKLFF.

This sequence joins TRBV28 and TRBJ2-2, with TRBD1 identical over 7 bases. The CDR3 sequence is 15 residues long. Germline CDR1 MDHEN, CDR2 SYDVKM. V trimming: 5 bases; J trimming: 0 bases; junction bases outside the gene matches: 3. The CDR3 here is CASSAGQANTGELFF. The DNA of the CDR3 is TGTGCCAGCAGTGCTGGACAGGCGAACACCGGGGAGCTGTTTTTT.